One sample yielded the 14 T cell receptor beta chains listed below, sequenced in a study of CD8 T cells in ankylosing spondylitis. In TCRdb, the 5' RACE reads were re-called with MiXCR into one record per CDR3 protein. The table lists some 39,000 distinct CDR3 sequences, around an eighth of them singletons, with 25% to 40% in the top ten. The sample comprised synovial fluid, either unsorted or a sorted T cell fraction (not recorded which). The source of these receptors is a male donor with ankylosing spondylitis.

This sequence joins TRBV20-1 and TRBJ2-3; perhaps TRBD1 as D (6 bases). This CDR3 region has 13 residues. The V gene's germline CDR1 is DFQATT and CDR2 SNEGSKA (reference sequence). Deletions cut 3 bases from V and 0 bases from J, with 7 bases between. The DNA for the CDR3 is TGCAGTGCTAGGGGGGCTAGCACAGATACGCAGTATTTT. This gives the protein CSARGASTDTQYF.

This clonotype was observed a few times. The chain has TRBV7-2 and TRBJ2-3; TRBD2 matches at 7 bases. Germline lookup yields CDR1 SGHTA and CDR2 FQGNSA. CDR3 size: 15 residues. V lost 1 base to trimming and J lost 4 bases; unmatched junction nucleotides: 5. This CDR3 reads CASSLVAGEADTQYF. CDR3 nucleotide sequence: TGTGCCAGCAGCTTAGTTGCGGGAGAGGCAGATACGCAGTATTTT. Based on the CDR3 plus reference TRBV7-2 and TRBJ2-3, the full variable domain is GAGVSQSPSNKVTEKGKDVELRCDPISGHTALYWYRQSLGQGLEFLIYFQGNSAPDKSGLPSDRFSAERTGGSVSTLTIQRTQQEDSAVYLCASSLVAGEADTQYFGPGTRLTVL.

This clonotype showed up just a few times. In DNA, the CDR3 is TGTGCCAGCAGCTTAACAGGGCAAGGGAATGAGCAGTTCTTC. This translates into CASSLTGQGNEQFF. V and J are TRBV7-3 and TRBJ2-1; no clear D. V gave up 0 bases and J gave up 7 bases, with 10 bases separating them. Germline V gives CDR1 SGHTA, CDR2 FQGTGA. This CDR3 comprises 14 residues.

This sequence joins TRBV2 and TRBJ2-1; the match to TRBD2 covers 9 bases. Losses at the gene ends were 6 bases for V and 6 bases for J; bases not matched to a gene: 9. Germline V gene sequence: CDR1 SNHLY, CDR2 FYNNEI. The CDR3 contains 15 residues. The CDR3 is CASSGGSGRPNEQFF. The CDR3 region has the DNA TGTGCCAGCAGCGGGGGGAGCGGGAGGCCCAATGAGCAGTTCTTC.

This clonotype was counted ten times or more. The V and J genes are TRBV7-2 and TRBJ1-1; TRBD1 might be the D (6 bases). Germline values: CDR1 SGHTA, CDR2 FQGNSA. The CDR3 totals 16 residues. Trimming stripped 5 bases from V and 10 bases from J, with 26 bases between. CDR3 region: CASSPGLSGLRGGAFF. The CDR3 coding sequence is TGTGCCAGCAGCCCAGGACTCTCGGGGCTCAGAGGGGGAGCTTTCTTT.

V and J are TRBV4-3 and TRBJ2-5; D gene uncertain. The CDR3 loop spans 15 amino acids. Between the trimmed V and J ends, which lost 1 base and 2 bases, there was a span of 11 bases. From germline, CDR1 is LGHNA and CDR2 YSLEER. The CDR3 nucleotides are TGCGCCAGCAGCCAAGGATCGCAGTCACAAGAGACCCAGTACTTC. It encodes CASSQGSQSQETQYF.

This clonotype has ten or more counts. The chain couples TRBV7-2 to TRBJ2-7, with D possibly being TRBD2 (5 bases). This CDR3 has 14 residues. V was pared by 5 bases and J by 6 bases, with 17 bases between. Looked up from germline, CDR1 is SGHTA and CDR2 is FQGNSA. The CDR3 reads CASSLSRTAAEQYF. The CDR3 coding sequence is TGTGCCAGCAGCCTAAGCCGGACTGCGGCCGAGCAGTACTTC.

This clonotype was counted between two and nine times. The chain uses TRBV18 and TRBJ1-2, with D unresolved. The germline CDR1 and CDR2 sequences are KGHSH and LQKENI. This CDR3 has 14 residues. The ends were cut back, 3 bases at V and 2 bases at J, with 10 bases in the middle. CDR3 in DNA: TGTGCCAGCTCACCGGCCGGAGACAACTATGGCTACACCTTC. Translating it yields CASSPAGDNYGYTF.

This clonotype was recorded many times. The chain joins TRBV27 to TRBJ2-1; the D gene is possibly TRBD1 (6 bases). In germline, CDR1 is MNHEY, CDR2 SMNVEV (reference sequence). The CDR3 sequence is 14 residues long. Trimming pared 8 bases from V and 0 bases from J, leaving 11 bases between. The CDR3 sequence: CASHRVPSYNEQFF. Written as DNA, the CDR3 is TGTGCCAGCCACAGGGTCCCCTCCTACAATGAGCAGTTCTTC.

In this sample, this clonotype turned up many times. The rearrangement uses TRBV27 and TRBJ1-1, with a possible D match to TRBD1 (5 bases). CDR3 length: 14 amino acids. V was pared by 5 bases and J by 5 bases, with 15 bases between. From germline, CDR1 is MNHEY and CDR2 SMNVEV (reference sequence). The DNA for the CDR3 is TGTGCCAGCAGTCTTGGGGGGATGGGAACTGAAGCTTTCTTT. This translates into CASSLGGMGTEAFF.

The CDR3 loop is CSVDSGQLYNEQFF. CDR3 DNA sequence: TGCAGCGTTGATTCGGGACAGCTCTACAATGAGCAGTTCTTC. V and J are TRBV29-1 and TRBJ2-1, with TRBD1 matching over 7 bases. After removal of 3 bases from V and 3 bases from J, the junction contained 5 bases not matched to a gene. Germline assignment: CDR1 SQVTM and CDR2 ANQGSEA. CDR3 length: 14 amino acids.

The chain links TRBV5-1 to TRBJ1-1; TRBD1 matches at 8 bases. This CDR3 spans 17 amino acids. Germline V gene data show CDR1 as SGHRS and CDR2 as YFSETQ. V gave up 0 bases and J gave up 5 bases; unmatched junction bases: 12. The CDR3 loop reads CASSLGAGGLRTTEAFF. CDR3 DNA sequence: TGCGCCAGCAGCTTGGGGGCAGGGGGCTTGCGTACGACTGAAGCTTTCTTT.

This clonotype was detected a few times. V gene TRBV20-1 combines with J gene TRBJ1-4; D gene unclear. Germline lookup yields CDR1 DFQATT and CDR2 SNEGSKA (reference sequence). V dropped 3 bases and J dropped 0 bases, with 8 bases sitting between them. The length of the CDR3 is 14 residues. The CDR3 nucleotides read TGCAGTGCTAGGTTAAGCACAACTAATGAAAAACTGTTTTTT. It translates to CSARLSTTNEKLFF.

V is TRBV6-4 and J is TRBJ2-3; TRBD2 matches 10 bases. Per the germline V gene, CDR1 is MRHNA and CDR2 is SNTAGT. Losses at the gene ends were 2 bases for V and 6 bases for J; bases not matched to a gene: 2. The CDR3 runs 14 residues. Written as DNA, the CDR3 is TGTGCCAGCAGTGACAGTAGCGGGGGGGATACGCAGTATTTT. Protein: CASSDSSGGDTQYF.